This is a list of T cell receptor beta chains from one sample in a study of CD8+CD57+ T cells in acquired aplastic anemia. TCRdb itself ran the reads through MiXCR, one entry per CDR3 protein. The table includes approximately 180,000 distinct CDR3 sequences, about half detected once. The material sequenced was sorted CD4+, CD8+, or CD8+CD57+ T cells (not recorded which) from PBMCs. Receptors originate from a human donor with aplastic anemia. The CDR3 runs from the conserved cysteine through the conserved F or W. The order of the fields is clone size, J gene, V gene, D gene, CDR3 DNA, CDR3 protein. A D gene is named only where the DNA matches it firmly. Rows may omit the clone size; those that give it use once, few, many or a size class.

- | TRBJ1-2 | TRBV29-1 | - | TGCAGCGCCCCCCCCGATTCAGGGTTTGGCTACACCTTC | CSAPPDSGFGYTF
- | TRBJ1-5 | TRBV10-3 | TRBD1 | TGTGCCAGCTCCTGGGGTCCCGGGACAGGGGGCAATCAGCCCCAGCATTTT | CASSWGPGTGGNQPQHF
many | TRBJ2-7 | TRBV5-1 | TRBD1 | TGCGCCAGCAGCTTATGGACAGGCGACTACGAGCAGTACTTC | CASSLWTGDYEQYF
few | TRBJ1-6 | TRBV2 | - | TGTGCCAGCTACCGAGGGGGGGATTCACCCCTCCACTTT | CASYRGGDSPLHF
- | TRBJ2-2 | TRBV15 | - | TGTGCCACCAGCAGTACCTGGTCCGGGGAGCTGTTTTTT | CATSSTWSGELFF
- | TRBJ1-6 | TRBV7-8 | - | TGTGCCAGCAGCTTAGGCACCGCGGGAGATTCACCCCTCCACTTT | CASSLGTAGDSPLHF
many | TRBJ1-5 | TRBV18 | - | TGTGCCAGCGACACAGGGAACAATCAGCCCCAGCATTTT | CASDTGNNQPQHF
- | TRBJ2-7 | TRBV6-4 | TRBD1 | TGTGCCAGCAGAATTCCGGGACAGGACTCCTACGAGCAGTACTTC | CASRIPGQDSYEQYF
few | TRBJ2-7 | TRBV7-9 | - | TGTGCCAGCAGCTCCGTGGGGTCCCGACTCCACTTC | CASSSVGSRLHF
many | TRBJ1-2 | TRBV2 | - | TGTGCCAGCAGTGAAGGTTCGGGCAGATCAAACTATGGCTACACCTTC | CASSEGSGRSNYGYTF
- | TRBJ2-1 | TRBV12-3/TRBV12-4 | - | TGTGCCAGCAGTTTTTTGCAGGGGCGTTTCAATGAGCAGTTCTTC | CASSFLQGRFNEQFF
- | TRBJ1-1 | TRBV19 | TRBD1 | TGTGCCAGTAGCAACAGGGGGCGTAATGAAGCTTTCTTT | CASSNRGRNEAFF
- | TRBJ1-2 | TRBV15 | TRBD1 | TGTGCCACCATTTCGACAGGGAACTTCTATGGCTACACCTTC | CATISTGNFYGYTF
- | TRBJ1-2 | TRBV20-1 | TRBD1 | TGCAGTGCAAAAGACAGGGGAGCGGCTAACTATGGCTACACCTTC | CSAKDRGAANYGYTF
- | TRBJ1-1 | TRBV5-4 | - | TGTGCCAGCAGTTTGTCCGGGGGCGGGTACACTGAAGCTTTCTTT | CASSLSGGGYTEAFF
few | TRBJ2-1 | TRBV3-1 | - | TGTGCCAGCAGCCCCTCCCAAGCGGGCTCCTACAATGAGCAGTTCTTC | CASSPSQAGSYNEQFF
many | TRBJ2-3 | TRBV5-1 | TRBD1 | TGCGCCAGCAGCCTAATGGGACAGGGCACAGATACGCAGTATTTT | CASSLMGQGTDTQYF
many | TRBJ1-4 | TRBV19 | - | TGTGCCAGTAGTATTAGAAGGGCCTCCGGGGCTAATGAAAAACTGTTTTTT | CASSIRRASGANEKLFF
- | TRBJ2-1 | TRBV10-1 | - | TGCGCCAGCAGCCGGGCTAGCGCGACCTACGAGCAGTTCTTC | CASSRASATYEQFF
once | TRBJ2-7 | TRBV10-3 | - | TGTGCCATCAAAACGGGAGAATCCGAGCAGTACTTC | CAIKTGESEQYF
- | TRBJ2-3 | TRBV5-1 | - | TGCGCCAGCGCACGGCAGGGGGGTTCTGAGCAGTATTTT | CASARQGGSEQYF
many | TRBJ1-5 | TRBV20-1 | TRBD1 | TGCAGTGCTAGGGCTTCGGCAGGGGGGAATCAGCCCCAGCATTTT | CSARASAGGNQPQHF
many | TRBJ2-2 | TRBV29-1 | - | TGCAGCGTTGAAGGGTACAGGGCCCCAAACACCGGGGAGCTGTTTTTT | CSVEGYRAPNTGELFF
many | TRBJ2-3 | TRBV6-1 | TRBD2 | TGTGCCAGCAGTGATGTGCTAGCGGGGGCCACAGATACGCAGTATTTT | CASSDVLAGATDTQYF
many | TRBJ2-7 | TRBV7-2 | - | TGTGCCAGCAGCCGGGGCCTGGGCGAGCAGTACTTC | CASSRGLGEQYF
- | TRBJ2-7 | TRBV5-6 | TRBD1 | TGTGCCAGCAGCTTAGGGGGACAGGGCTACGAGCAGTACTTC | CASSLGGQGYEQYF
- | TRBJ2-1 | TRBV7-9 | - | TGTGCCAGCAGCGACCACAGGGAGAATGAGCAGTTCTTC | CASSDHRENEQFF
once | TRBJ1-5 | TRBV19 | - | TGTGCCAGTAGTATGAGGGGTCAGCCCCAGCATTTT | CASSMRGQPQHF
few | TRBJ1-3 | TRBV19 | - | TGTGCCAGTAGTATAGACTGGGAAACTGGAAACACCATATATTTT | CASSIDWETGNTIYF
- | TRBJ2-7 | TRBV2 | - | TGTGCCAGCATCGGCTACGACACACGGACCTTCTACGAGCAGTACTTC | CASIGYDTRTFYEQYF
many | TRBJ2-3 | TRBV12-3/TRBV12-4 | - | TGTGCCAGCAGTTTGGGGCGGACCACAGATACGCAGTATTTT | CASSLGRTTDTQYF
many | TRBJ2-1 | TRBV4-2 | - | TGTGCCAGCAGCCAAGATACTAGCCAGGGCAATGAGCAGTTCTTC | CASSQDTSQGNEQFF
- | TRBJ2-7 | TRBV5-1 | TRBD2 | TGCGCCAGCAGCTTGGTCGGTATGGCTAGCGGATTGAACGAGCAGTACTTC | CASSLVGMASGLNEQYF
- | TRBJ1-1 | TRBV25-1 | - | TGTGCCAGCAGTGGACACTCCGGCACTGAAGCTTTCTTT | CASSGHSGTEAFF
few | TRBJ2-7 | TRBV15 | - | TGTGCCACTGGAACAAGATACTCCTACGAGCAGTACTTC | CATGTRYSYEQYF
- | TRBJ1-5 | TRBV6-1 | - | TGTGCCAGCATCGAGGGGCCTTCGCAGCCCCAGCATTTT | CASIEGPSQPQHF
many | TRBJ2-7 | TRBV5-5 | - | TGTGCCAGCATGGGGGGGGGCGGCTACGAGCAGTACTTC | CASMGGGGYEQYF
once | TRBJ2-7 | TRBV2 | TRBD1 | TGTGCCAGCAGACACAAGACAGGGTCCTCCTACGAGCAGTACTTC | CASRHKTGSSYEQYF
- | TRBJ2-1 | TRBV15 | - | TGTGCCACCAGCCTCTCGGGGTTTACCTACAATGAGCAGTTCTTC | CATSLSGFTYNEQFF
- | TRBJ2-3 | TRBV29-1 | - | TGCAGCGTTTTTGGAGGCAGTTCGCAGACCCAATACTTC | CSVFGGSSQTQYF
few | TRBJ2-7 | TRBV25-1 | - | TGTGCCAGCAGTGAAGTCTTCGAGCAGTACTTC | CASSEVFEQYF
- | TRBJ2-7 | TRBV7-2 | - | TGTGCCAGCAGCATCGGGGTATGGTACGAGCAGTACTTC | CASSIGVWYEQYF
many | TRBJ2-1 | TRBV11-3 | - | TGTGCCAGCAGTACCCCCCCGGACAATGAGCAGTTCTTC | CASSTPPDNEQFF
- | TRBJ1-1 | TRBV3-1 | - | TGTGCCAGCAGCCAAATTCAGGGGTACACTGAAGCTTTCTTT | CASSQIQGYTEAFF
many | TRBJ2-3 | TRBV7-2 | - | TGTGCCAGCAGGTCACTAGCAGATACGCAGTATTTT | CASRSLADTQYF
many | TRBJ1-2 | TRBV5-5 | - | TGTGCCAGCAGCTCAACGGGACTCCAGACAAGCTATGGCTACACCTTC | CASSSTGLQTSYGYTF